Presented here are 15 T cell receptor beta chains from one specimen sequenced in a study of vaccination and CD4 T cells after COVID-19. Which antigens these TCRs recognize remains unknown. The study sequenced cultured CD4+ T cell DNA using the Oncomine TCR Beta short-read assay. MiXCR was run by TCRdb on the PCR reads, yielding one entry per CDR3 protein. In the table there are 7,000 to 9,500 distinct CDR3 sequences, roughly three fifths of which are singletons. Treatment given: roughly ten-day PBMC culture with coronavirus spike peptide pools or control peptides (ViraFEST assay). This material consisted of cultured CD4+ T cells from blood, taken after SARS-CoV-2 vaccination. The receptors here all came from a human donor with COVID-19.

This clonotype was counted only a few times. The genes are TRBV7-3 and TRBJ2-3; TRBD1 agrees at 8 bases. Germline trimming cut 2 bases from V and 6 bases from J; bases unmatched to any gene: 4. Germline CDR1 and CDR2: SGHTA and FQGTGA. The CDR3 consists of 14 residues. CDR3 sequence: CASSLSGGSDTQYF. Here the CDR3 DNA reads TGTGCCAGCAGCTTATCAGGGGGCAGCGATACGCAGTATTTT.

This clonotype has only a few counts. This sequence joins TRBV6-2 or TRBV6-3 and TRBJ1-5; the D is unclear. The V gene lost 0 bases and the J gene lost 6 bases, with 12 bases spanning the gap. Germline-derived CDR1 and CDR2 are MNHEY and SVGEGT. The CDR3 is 15 residues long. CDR3 residues: CASSYSGNNLQPQHF. Here the CDR3 DNA reads TGTGCCAGCAGTTACTCGGGGAATAATCTTCAGCCCCAGCATTTT.

This clonotype has a handful of counts. The V call is TRBV20-1, the J call TRBJ1-5, with TRBD1 matching 8 bases. Trimming at V came to 0 bases and at J to 1 base, leaving 8 bases not matched to a gene. Germline V gives CDR1 DFQATT, CDR2 SNEGSKA (reference sequence). This CDR3 comprises 17 residues. CDR3 in DNA: TGCAGTGCTAGAGATAGGCAGGGGGCGGGGAGCAATCAGCCCCAGCATTTT. This sequence encodes CSARDRQGAGSNQPQHF.

The chain carries TRBV27 and TRBJ1-2; D is uncertain. Germline CDR1 and CDR2: MNHEY and SMNVEV (reference sequence). V was shortened by 0 bases and J by 4 bases, with 12 bases between the two germline ends. The CDR3 totals 15 residues. CDR3: CASSLSVGGSYGYTF. CDR3 DNA sequence: TGTGCCAGCAGTTTATCCGTTGGAGGATCCTATGGCTACACCTTC.

This clonotype showed up just a few times. The genes are TRBV19 and TRBJ2-3, with TRBD2 matching 8 bases. This CDR3 has 14 residues. With 5 bases clipped from V and 1 base from J, the junction kept 2 bases outside the gene matches. Germline V gives CDR1 LNHDA, CDR2 SQIVND (reference sequence). CDR3 protein: CASSPGLGTDTQYF. Written as DNA, the CDR3 is TGTGCCAGTAGTCCGGGACTAGGCACAGATACGCAGTATTTT.

The CDR3, as DNA: TGTGCCACCAGTGATAACACAGTGAGCTCCTACGAGCAGTACTTC. Protein: CATSDNTVSSYEQYF. The chain has TRBV24-1 and TRBJ2-7; D is undetermined. Germline CDR1 reads KGHDR; CDR2 reads SFDVKD. Between the trimmed V and J ends, which lost 3 bases and 0 bases, there was a span of 11 bases. This CDR3 contains 15 residues.

The chain combines TRBV6-1 with TRBJ2-1; 9 positions agree with TRBD2. With V trimmed by 4 bases and J by 0 bases, 4 bases remained unmatched. The CDR3 sequence is 16 residues long. CDR1 is MNHNS, CDR2 SASEGT, per germline. The DNA of the CDR3 is TGTGCCAGCAGTGTTCTAGCGGGGAGCTCCTACAATGAGCAGTTCTTC. Its translation: CASSVLAGSSYNEQFF.

This clonotype appeared a single time. This chain joins TRBV5-6 and TRBJ1-1; TRBD1 matches 8 bases. CDR1 is SGHDT, CDR2 YYEEEE, per germline. The trim removed 3 bases at V and 10 bases at J, leaving 14 bases unmatched. The CDR3 is made up of 15 amino acids. The DNA of the CDR3 is TGTGCCAGCAGCTGGTTCACAGACAGGGGAGGGGGAGCTTTCTTT. This translates into CASSWFTDRGGGAFF.

The CDR3 loop reads CATSRGQGGEKLFF. The CDR3 DNA reads as TGTGCCACCAGCAGAGGACAGGGCGGTGAAAAACTGTTTTTT. The chain employs TRBV15 and TRBJ1-4, with 7 positions matching TRBD1. After removal of 1 base from V and 7 bases from J, the junction contained 3 bases not matched to a gene. This CDR3 is 14 amino acids long. Germline CDR1 and CDR2: LNHNV and YYDKDF (reference sequence).

V gene TRBV7-3 combines with J gene TRBJ2-1; D ambiguous. Germline loops: CDR1 SGHTA, CDR2 FQGTGA. V lost 5 bases, J lost 9 bases, and 14 bases lay in between. The CDR3 is made up of 13 amino acids. CDR3 coding DNA: TGTGCCAGCAGCCCTAGGGCCGGGCGTGAGCAGTTCTTC. Translating gives CASSPRAGREQFF.

The CDR3: CAWRKVGRRAQYF. As DNA, the CDR3 is TGTGCCTGGAGGAAGGTTGGGCGGCGGGCCCAGTACTTC. The chain links TRBV30 to TRBJ2-5, with TRBD2 as a possible D gene (5 bases). V lost 3 bases and J lost 9, with 17 bases in between. The CDR3 totals 13 residues. From germline, CDR1 is GTSNPN and CDR2 SVGIG (reference sequence). Together with reference TRBV30 and TRBJ2-5, the CDR3 gives the full variable domain: SQTIHQWPATLVQPVGSPLSLECTVEGTSNPNLYWYRQAAGRGLQLLFYSVGIGQISSEVPQNLSASRPQDRQFILSSKKLLLSDSGFYLCAWRKVGRRAQYFGPGTRLLVL.

The genes are TRBV7-9 and TRBJ2-2; 8 nucleotides line up with TRBD2. The germline V gene has CDR1 SEHNR and CDR2 FQNEAQ (reference sequence). V was clipped by 5 bases and J by 3 bases; unmatched bases: 5. The CDR3 extends over 15 amino acids. The CDR3 nucleotides are TGTGCCAGCAGCCACGGGCGGGGGGACACCGGGGAGCTGTTTTTT. Its protein product is CASSHGRGDTGELFF. The complete variable domain, with remaining parts taken from reference TRBV7-9 and TRBJ2-2, reads DTGVSQNPRHKITKRGQNVTFRCDPISEHNRLYWYRQTLGQGPEFLTYFQNEAQLEKSRLLSDRFSAERPKGSFSTLEIQRTEQGDSAMYLCASSHGRGDTGELFFGEGSRLTVL.

The chain recombines TRBV20-1 with TRBJ2-7, with D unclear. Germline lookup yields CDR1 DFQATT and CDR2 SNEGSKA (reference sequence). The CDR3 spans 13 residues. V lost 2 bases to trimming and J lost 6 bases, with 14 bases between them. In nucleotides, the CDR3 is TGCAGTGCTAGATCTGTAGGGTCCGTCGAGCAGTACTTC. Translation: CSARSVGSVEQYF.

This clonotype was counted a few times. This chain connects TRBV15 to TRBJ1-2, with TRBD1 matching 7 bases. J gave up 0 bases and V 7 bases, and 8 bases lay outside the gene matches. CDR1 is LNHNV, CDR2 YYDKDF, per germline (reference sequence). This CDR3 has 15 residues. In DNA, the CDR3 is TGTGCCACCACACAGGGGCCTTTAGCTAACTATGGCTACACCTTC. Translated, it gives CATTQGPLANYGYTF. Using reference TRBV15 and TRBJ1-2 for the parts outside the CDR3, the full variable domain is DAMVIQNPRYQVTQFGKPVTLSCSQTLNHNVMYWYQQKSSQAPKLLFHYYDKDFNNEADTPDNFQSRRPNTSFCFLDIRSPGLGDTAMYLCATTQGPLANYGYTFGSGTRLTVV.

This clonotype was found a few times. V usage is TRBV20-1 and J usage is TRBJ2-4; 9 bases agree with TRBD1. The ends lost 0 bases at V and 8 bases at J; junction bases unmatched: 11. Germline V lookup: CDR1 DFQATT, CDR2 SNEGSKA (reference sequence). This CDR3 has 16 amino acids. The CDR3 is CSARERGRQGGYIQYF. The CDR3 DNA follows: TGCAGTGCTAGAGAACGCGGGAGACAGGGGGGGTACATTCAGTACTTC.